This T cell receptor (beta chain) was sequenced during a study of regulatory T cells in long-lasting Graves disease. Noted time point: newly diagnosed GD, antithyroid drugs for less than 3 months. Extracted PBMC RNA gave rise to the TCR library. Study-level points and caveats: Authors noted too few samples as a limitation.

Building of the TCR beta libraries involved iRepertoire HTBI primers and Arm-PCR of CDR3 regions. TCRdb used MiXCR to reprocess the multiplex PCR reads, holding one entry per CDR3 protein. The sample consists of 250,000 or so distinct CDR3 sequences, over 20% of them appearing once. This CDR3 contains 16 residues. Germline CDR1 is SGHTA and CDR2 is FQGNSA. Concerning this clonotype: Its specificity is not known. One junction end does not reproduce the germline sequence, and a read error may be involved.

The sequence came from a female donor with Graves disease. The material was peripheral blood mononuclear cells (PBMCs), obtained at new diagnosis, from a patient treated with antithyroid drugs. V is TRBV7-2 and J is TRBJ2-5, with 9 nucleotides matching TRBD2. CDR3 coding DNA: TGCGCCAGCAGCCAAGATCTGGCGGGGGGGGGAGGGACCCAGTACTTC. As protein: CASSQDLAGGGGTQYF.